This T cell receptor (beta chain) was profiled in a study of graft-versus-host responses after intestinal transplantation. Study-level background: Each recipient received anti-thymocyte globulin induction, then tacrolimus and steroids for about 3 years.

Details on this clone: Its antigen is still unknown.

The study's findings and limits: Early post-transplant HvG declines showed an association with peak circulating GvH clone levels. Ileal or blood samples showed some GvH clones first, and such clones were also found in recipient marrow.

TCRdb's copy holds only in-frame clones and misses some; the assay was immunoSEQ multiplex PCR. The sample shows fewer than 150,000 clones, more than 80% of them seen only once. CDR1 and CDR2 (germline): SGHRS, YFSETQ. Germline trimming cut 4 bases from V and 5 bases from J; bases unmatched to any gene: 16. The CDR3 extends over 17 amino acids. This TCR was sampled from a human donor who received an intestinal transplant. The chain combines TRBV5-1 with TRBJ2-3; 7 bases are a match to TRBD2. Material: unstimulated CD4+ T cells sorted from spleen or lymph node cells, obtained before intestinal transplant. The CDR3 is CASSADLAGGVLDTQYF. The CDR3 coding sequence is TGCGCCAGCAGCGCTGACCTAGCTGGGGGGGTGTTAGATACGCAGTATTTT.